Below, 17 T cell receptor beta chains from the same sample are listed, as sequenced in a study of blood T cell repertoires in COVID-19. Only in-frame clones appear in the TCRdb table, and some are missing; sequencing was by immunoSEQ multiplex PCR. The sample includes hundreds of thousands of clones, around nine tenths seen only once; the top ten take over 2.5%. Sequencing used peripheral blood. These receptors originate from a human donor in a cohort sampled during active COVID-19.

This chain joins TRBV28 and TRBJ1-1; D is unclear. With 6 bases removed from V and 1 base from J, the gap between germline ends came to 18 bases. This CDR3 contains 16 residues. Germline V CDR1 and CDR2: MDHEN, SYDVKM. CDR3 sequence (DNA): TGTGCCAGCAGCCTTATGGCGACACAGACGAACACTGAAGCTTTCTTT. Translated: CASSLMATQTNTEAFF.

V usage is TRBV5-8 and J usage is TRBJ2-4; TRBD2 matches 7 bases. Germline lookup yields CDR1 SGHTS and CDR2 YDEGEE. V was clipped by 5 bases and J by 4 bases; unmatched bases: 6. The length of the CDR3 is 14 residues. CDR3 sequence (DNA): TGTGCCAGCAGGGGGGGACTATATAAAAACATTCAGTACTTC. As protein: CASRGGLYKNIQYF. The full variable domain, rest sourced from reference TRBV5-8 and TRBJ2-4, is EAGVTQSPTHLIKTRGQQATLRCSPISGHTSVYWYQQALGLGLQFLLWYDEGEERNRGNFPPRFSGRQFPNYSSELNVNALELEDSALYLCASRGGLYKNIQYFGAGTRLSVL.

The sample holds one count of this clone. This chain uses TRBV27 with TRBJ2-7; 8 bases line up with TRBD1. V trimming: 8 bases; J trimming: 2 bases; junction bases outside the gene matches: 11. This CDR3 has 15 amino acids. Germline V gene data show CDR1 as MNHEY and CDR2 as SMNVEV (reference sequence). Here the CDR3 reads CASGKQGVSPYEQYF. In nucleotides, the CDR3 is TGTGCCAGCGGGAAACAGGGGGTATCCCCCTACGAGCAGTACTTC.

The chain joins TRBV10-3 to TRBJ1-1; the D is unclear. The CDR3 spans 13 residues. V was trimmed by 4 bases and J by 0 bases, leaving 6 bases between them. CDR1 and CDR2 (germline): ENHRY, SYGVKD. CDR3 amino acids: CAISAKVNTEAFF. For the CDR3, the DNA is TGTGCCATCAGTGCTAAAGTGAACACTGAAGCTTTCTTT.

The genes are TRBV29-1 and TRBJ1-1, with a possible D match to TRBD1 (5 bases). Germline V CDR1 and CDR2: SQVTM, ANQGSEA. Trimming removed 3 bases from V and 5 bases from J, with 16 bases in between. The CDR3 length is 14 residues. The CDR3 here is CSVDRRGLVTEAFF. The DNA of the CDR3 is TGCAGCGTTGATCGGCGGGGCTTGGTTACTGAAGCTTTCTTT.

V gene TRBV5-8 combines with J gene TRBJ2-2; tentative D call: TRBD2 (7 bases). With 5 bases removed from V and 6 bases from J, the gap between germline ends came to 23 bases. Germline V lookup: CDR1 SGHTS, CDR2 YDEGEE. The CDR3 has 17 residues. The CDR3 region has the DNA TGTGCCAGCAGTTTGCCACAGGGAGGGCCCACCGCCGGGGAGCTGTTTTTT. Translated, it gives CASSLPQGGPTAGELFF.

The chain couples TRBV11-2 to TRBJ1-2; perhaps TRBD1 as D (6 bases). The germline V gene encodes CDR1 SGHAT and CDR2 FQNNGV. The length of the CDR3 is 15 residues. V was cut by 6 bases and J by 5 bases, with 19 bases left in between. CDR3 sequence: CASSSSPRDIYGYTF. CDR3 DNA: TGTGCCAGCAGTTCTAGCCCCCGGGACATATATGGCTACACCTTC.

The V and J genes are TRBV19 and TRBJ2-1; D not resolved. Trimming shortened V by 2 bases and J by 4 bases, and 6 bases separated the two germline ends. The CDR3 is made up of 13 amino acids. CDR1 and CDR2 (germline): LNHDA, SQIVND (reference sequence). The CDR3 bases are TGTGCCAGTAGTATAAACGAGTACAATGAGCAGTTCTTC. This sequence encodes CASSINEYNEQFF.

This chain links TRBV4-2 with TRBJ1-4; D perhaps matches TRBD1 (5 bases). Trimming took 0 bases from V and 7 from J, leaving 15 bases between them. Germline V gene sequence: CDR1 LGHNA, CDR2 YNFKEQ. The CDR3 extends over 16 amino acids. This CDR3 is CASSQDYSGLGEKLFF. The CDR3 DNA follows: TGTGCCAGCAGCCAAGATTATTCAGGGTTAGGTGAAAAACTGTTTTTT.

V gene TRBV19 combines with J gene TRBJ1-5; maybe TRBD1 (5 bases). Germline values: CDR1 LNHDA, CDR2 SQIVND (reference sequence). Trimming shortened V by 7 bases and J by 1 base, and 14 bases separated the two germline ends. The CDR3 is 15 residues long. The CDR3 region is CASTQGRGSNQPQHF. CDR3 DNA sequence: TGTGCCAGTACCCAGGGACGGGGGAGCAATCAGCCCCAGCATTTT.

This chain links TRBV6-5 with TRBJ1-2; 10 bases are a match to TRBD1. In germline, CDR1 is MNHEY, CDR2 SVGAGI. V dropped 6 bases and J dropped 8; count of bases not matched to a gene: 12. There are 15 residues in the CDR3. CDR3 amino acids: CASSKGLGQGSGYTF. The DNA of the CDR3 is TGTGCCAGCAGCAAAGGGTTGGGACAGGGGTCGGGCTACACCTTC.

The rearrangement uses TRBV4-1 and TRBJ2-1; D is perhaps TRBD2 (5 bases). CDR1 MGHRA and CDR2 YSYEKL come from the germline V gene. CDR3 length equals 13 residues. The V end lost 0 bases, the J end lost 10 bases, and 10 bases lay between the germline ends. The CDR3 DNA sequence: TGCGCCAGCAGCCAAGAGGGTTGGAGGGAGCAGTTCTTC. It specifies CASSQEGWREQFF.

The CDR3 loop is CAWSVKGAEGYTF. As DNA, the CDR3 is TGTGCCTGGAGTGTAAAGGGGGCCGAGGGCTACACCTTC. The chain couples TRBV30 to TRBJ1-2; 7 bases agree with TRBD1. This CDR3 has 13 residues. V lost 0 bases to trimming and J lost 8 bases; unmatched junction nucleotides: 6. Germline-derived CDR1 and CDR2 are GTSNPN and SVGIG (reference sequence).

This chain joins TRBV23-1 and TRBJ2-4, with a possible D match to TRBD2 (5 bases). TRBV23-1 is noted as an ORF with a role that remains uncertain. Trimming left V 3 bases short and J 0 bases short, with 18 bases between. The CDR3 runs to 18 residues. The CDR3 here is CASSHQPRGHLAKNIQYF. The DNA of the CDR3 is TGCGCCAGCAGTCATCAACCCCGAGGGCATCTAGCCAAAAACATTCAGTACTTC.

The CDR3 DNA reads TGTGCCAGCAGTCCGGGACAGGAGGTCTATGGCTACACCTTC. It encodes CASSPGQEVYGYTF. This rearrangement joins TRBV6-5 to TRBJ1-2, with 8 bases that match TRBD1. Germline CDR1 reads MNHEY; CDR2 reads SVGAGI. CDR3 length equals 14 residues. J was trimmed by 4 bases and V by 5 bases; bases with no gene match: 6.

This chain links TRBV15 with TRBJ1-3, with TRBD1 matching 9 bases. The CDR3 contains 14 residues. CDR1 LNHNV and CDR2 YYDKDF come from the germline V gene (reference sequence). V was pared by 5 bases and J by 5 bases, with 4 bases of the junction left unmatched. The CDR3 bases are TGTGCCACCAGCTTGGACAGGGGTCGAAACACCATATATTTT. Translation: CATSLDRGRNTIYF.

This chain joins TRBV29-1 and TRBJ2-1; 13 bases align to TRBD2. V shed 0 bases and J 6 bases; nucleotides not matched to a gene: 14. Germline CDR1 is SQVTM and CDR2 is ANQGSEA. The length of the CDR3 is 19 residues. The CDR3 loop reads CSVEEGLGATSGRANEQFF. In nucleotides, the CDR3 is TGCAGCGTTGAAGAAGGGCTAGGGGCTACTAGCGGGAGGGCCAATGAGCAGTTCTTC.